These T cell receptor beta chains were read from a single sample in a study of CD8+CD57+ T cells in acquired aplastic anemia. TCRdb used MiXCR to reprocess the reads, holding one entry per CDR3 protein. The data show approximately 130,000 distinct CDR3 sequences, nearly 40% seen once. Specimen: sorted CD4+, CD8+, or CD8+CD57+ T cells (not recorded which) from PBMCs. These receptors were obtained from a human donor with aplastic anemia. Each CDR3 is given with its conserved first and last residue. The D gene is left open where the match is weak. Expanded clones get a size class; other rows say once, few or many, or leave the size out.

>.|TRBV15|TRBJ2-7|.
CATSGDWLRIYEQYF
TGTGCCACCAGCGGAGATTGGTTACGGATCTACGAGCAGTACTTC
>.|TRBV5-1|TRBJ2-3|.
CASGQGVGTDTQYF
TGCGCCAGCGGGCAGGGTGTTGGGACAGATACGCAGTATTTT
>.|TRBV11-1|TRBJ2-6|TRBD1
CTSRGPGFPGANVLTF
TGTACCAGCAGGGGGCCAGGCTTCCCCGGGGCCAACGTCCTGACTTTC
>.|TRBV19|TRBJ1-5|.
CASSRPRDRHF
TGTGCCAGTAGCCGACCAAGGGACCGGCATTTT
>.|TRBV9|TRBJ1-5|TRBD1
CASRRTGEGNQPQHF
TGTGCCAGCAGACGGACAGGGGAAGGCAATCAGCCCCAGCATTTT
>.|TRBV19|TRBJ2-3|.
CASKMGLTQYF
TGTGCCAGTAAGATGGGGTTAACGCAGTATTTT
>few|TRBV18|TRBJ1-2|.
CASSPDGRLGYGYTF
TGTGCCAGCTCACCGGATGGACGTCTTGGGTATGGCTACACCTTC
>.|TRBV20-1|TRBJ1-1|.
CSARDHGVGTEAFF
TGCAGTGCTAGAGATCACGGGGTTGGCACTGAAGCTTTCTTT
>many|TRBV12-3/TRBV12-4|TRBJ1-2|TRBD1
CASSGGDRGTYGYTF
TGTGCCAGCAGTGGGGGGGACAGGGGCACTTATGGCTACACCTTC
>many|TRBV3-1|TRBJ2-7|TRBD1
CASSQRQGYEQYF
TGTGCCAGCAGCCAGAGACAGGGCTACGAGCAGTACTTC
>many|TRBV5-1|TRBJ2-5|TRBD1
CASSSRGRTETQYF
TGCGCCAGCAGCAGCAGGGGGCGCACAGAGACCCAGTACTTC
>many|TRBV19|TRBJ1-2|TRBD1
CATATGGRVGYTF
TGTGCCACCGCGACAGGGGGACGGGTTGGCTACACCTTC
>many|TRBV5-6|TRBJ2-7|.
CASGTSYEQYF
TGTGCCAGCGGGACCTCCTACGAGCAGTACTTC
>.|TRBV29-1|TRBJ1-1|.
CSVAPGNTEAFF
TGCAGCGTTGCCCCTGGGAACACTGAAGCTTTCTTT
>.|TRBV10-3|TRBJ1-2|.
CAISESQLPNYGYTF
TGTGCCATCAGTGAGTCACAGTTACCCAACTATGGCTACACCTTC
>many|TRBV6-2/TRBV6-3|TRBJ1-5|TRBD1
CASKAGQGNNQPQHF
TGTGCCAGCAAGGCGGGACAGGGTAACAATCAGCCCCAGCATTTT
>.|TRBV25-1|TRBJ1-2|.
CASSDPISNYGYTF
TGTGCCAGCAGTGACCCCATTTCTAACTATGGCTACACCTTC
>.|TRBV15|TRBJ2-7|.
CATSRTRDNRISEQYF
TGTGCCACCAGCAGGACCCGGGACAACCGAATCTCCGAGCAGTACTTC
>many|TRBV25-1|TRBJ1-2|TRBD1
CASSHTTGTGGFTF
TGTGCCAGCAGTCACACAACCGGGACAGGGGGCTTCACCTTC
>.|TRBV20-1|TRBJ2-1|TRBD2
CSARATSGGANEQFF
TGCAGTGCTAGAGCGACTAGCGGGGGGGCGAATGAGCAGTTCTTC
>few|TRBV6-6|TRBJ2-5|.
CASSSDGETQYF
TGTGCCAGCAGCTCGGACGGGGAGACCCAGTACTTC
>.|TRBV2|TRBJ2-3|.
CASSPEIDRDTQYF
TGTGCCAGCAGTCCCGAGATAGATCGGGATACGCAGTATTTT
>.|TRBV12-3/TRBV12-4|TRBJ2-6|TRBD2
CASSLRGGPPSGANVLTF
TGTGCCAGCAGTTTAAGGGGAGGGCCGCCCTCTGGGGCCAACGTCCTGACTTTC
>.|TRBV19|TRBJ2-1|TRBD2
CASSISGTSGGAYNEQFF
TGTGCCAGTAGTATTTCCGGGACTAGCGGGGGGGCGTACAATGAGCAGTTCTTC
>few|TRBV28|TRBJ1-2|.
CASSSPVGLYGCTF
TGTGCCAGCAGTTCACCAGTGGGCCTCTATGGCTGCACCTTC
>.|TRBV30|TRBJ1-1|TRBD1
CAWSGLTGDTEAFF
TGTGCCTGGAGCGGGCTGACAGGGGACACTGAAGCTTTCTTT
>.|TRBV10-3|TRBJ2-1|TRBD2
CATGGGEQFF
TGTGCCACCGGGGGGGGAGAGCAGTTCTTC
>many|TRBV11-2|TRBJ1-2|.
CASSPLRSGGYTF
TGTGCCAGCAGCCCCCTCAGATCTGGCGGCTACACCTTC
>many|TRBV5-5|TRBJ1-1|TRBD1
CASNLRDRDEAFF
TGTGCCAGCAACCTCCGGGACAGGGATGAAGCTTTCTTT
>.|TRBV7-2|TRBJ2-5|.
CGSSFQETQYF
TGTGGCAGCAGCTTTCAGGAGACCCAGTACTTC
>many|TRBV19|TRBJ2-3|.
CASTVGVTDTQYF
TGTGCCAGTACCGTAGGGGTCACAGATACGCAGTATTTT
>.|TRBV19|TRBJ1-1|.
CASSIPGAAFF
TGTGCCAGTAGTATCCCAGGGGCGGCTTTCTTT
>many|TRBV15|TRBJ2-3|TRBD2
CATSRPKRGGTDTQYF
TGTGCCACCAGCAGACCGAAGCGGGGGGGCACAGATACGCAGTATTTT
>many|TRBV6-1|TRBJ2-1|TRBD1
CASAGTAYNEQFF
TGTGCCAGCGCCGGGACAGCTTACAATGAGCAGTTCTTC
>few|TRBV29-1|TRBJ2-7|.
CSVVEGERNEQYF
TGCAGCGTTGTGGAGGGAGAACGGAACGAGCAGTACTTC
>many|TRBV7-9|TRBJ1-1|.
CASSLGGWGDTEAFF
TGTGCCAGCAGCTTAGGGGGATGGGGGGACACTGAAGCTTTCTTT
>many|TRBV7-2|TRBJ2-1|.
CASSFNRGGSSSYNEQFF
TGTGCCAGCAGCTTTAACCGGGGTGGGTCTAGCTCCTACAATGAGCAGTTCTTC
>.|TRBV20-1|TRBJ1-2|.
CSARDGRQGYGYTF
TGCAGTGCTAGAGATGGTCGCCAGGGCTATGGCTACACCTTC
>many|TRBV19|TRBJ1-1|TRBD1
CASSINSGQGMTAFF
TGTGCCAGTAGTATTAACTCGGGACAGGGGATGACAGCTTTCTTT
>many|TRBV19|TRBJ2-6|.
CASSILGSGANVLTF
TGTGCCAGTAGTATTCTGGGTTCTGGGGCCAACGTCCTGACTTTC
>many|TRBV24-1|TRBJ2-2|TRBD1
CATSDLPTGVNTGELFF
TGTGCCACCAGTGATTTGCCAACAGGGGTGAACACCGGGGAGCTGTTTTTT
>many|TRBV6-1|TRBJ1-6|.
CASTASYNSPLHF
TGTGCCAGCACGGCCTCCTATAATTCACCCCTCCACTTT
>many|TRBV20-1|TRBJ1-1|.
CSASLRQMNTEAFF
TGCAGTGCTAGCTTACGGCAGATGAACACTGAAGCTTTCTTT
>.|TRBV19|TRBJ2-1|TRBD2
CASSILGLAGFSSYNEQFF
TGTGCCAGTAGTATCCTTGGACTAGCGGGGTTTAGCTCCTACAATGAGCAGTTCTTC
>many|TRBV6-1|TRBJ2-7|TRBD1
CASARGPDYEQYF
TGTGCCAGCGCCAGGGGGCCCGACTACGAGCAGTACTTC
>many|TRBV12-3/TRBV12-4|TRBJ2-3|TRBD1
CASSFRQGSTDTQYF
TGTGCCAGCAGTTTTAGACAGGGGAGCACAGATACGCAGTATTTT
>many|TRBV20-1|TRBJ1-5|TRBD1
CSAPNRGGQPQHF
TGCAGTGCCCCAAACAGGGGCGGTCAGCCCCAGCATTTT